This entry lists 8 T cell receptor beta chains sequenced from one sample in a study of blood T cell repertoires in COVID-19. Only in-frame clones appear in the TCRdb table, and some are missing; sequencing was by immunoSEQ multiplex PCR. The sample has 87,000 or so clones; about 86% are singletons. The sample consisted of peripheral blood. The receptors derive from a woman older than 75 in a cohort sampled during active or convalescent COVID-19.

The gene calls are TRBV2 and TRBJ1-6, with D uncertain. Looked up from germline, CDR1 is SNHLY and CDR2 is FYNNEI. The CDR3 has 15 amino acids. V was pared by 0 bases and J by 4 bases, with 7 bases between. CDR3 loop: CASSEARRYNSPLHF. Written as DNA, the CDR3 is TGTGCCAGCAGTGAAGCGCGTAGATATAATTCACCCCTCCACTTT.

The J gene is TRBJ2-3, the V gene TRBV9; D unresolved. Trimming shortened V by 4 bases and J by 3 bases, and 15 bases separated the two germline ends. This CDR3 region has 15 residues. Per germline, CDR1 SGDLS and CDR2 YYNGEE. The CDR3, as DNA: TGTGCCAGCAGCCCCTACGTCGAGAGGACAGATACGCAGTATTTT. Translation: CASSPYVERTDTQYF.

This sequence joins TRBV10-2 and TRBJ1-4; the match to TRBD1 covers 7 bases. CDR3 length equals 14 residues. Germline CDR1 WSHSY, CDR2 SAAADI. V dropped 2 bases and J dropped 11; count of bases not matched to a gene: 8. The CDR3 sequence is CASSEAPTGLKLFF. The CDR3 DNA reads as TGCGCCAGCAGTGAGGCCCCGACAGGGTTGAAACTGTTTTTT.

This clone qualifies as medium-sized (0.01 to 0.1%). This chain links TRBV5-4 with TRBJ1-2; possible D gene TRBD1, 6 bases. The CDR3 extends over 13 amino acids. V lost 4 bases and J lost 4, with 11 bases in between. Looked up from germline, CDR1 is SGHNT and CDR2 is YYREEE (reference sequence). The DNA for the CDR3 is TGTGCCAGCAGCACGCAAGGGGGCTATGGCTACACCTTC. It encodes CASSTQGGYGYTF. The full variable domain, with the rest looked up from reference TRBV5-4 and TRBJ1-2, is ETGVTQSPTHLIKTRGQQVTLRCSSQSGHNTVSWYQQALGQGPQFIFQYYREEENGRGNFPPRFSGLQFPNYSSELNVNALELDDSALYLCASSTQGGYGYTFGSGTRLTVV.

The chain carries TRBV6-5 and TRBJ2-3; no clear D. CDR1 and CDR2 from the germline V gene are MNHEY and SVGAGI. This CDR3 contains 12 residues. V gave up 7 bases and J gave up 3 bases, with 8 bases separating them. CDR3 sequence reads: CASKTPTDTQYF. The CDR3 nucleotides are TGTGCCAGCAAGACACCGACAGATACGCAGTATTTT.

The chain employs TRBV28 and TRBJ2-1, with 10 nucleotides matching TRBD2. The germline V gene has CDR1 MDHEN and CDR2 SYDVKM. The V and J ends lost 3 bases and 0 bases, in that order; junction bases with no gene match: 8. This CDR3 is 18 amino acids long. The CDR3 DNA follows: TGTGCCAGCAGTTTGGGAGCGGGAGGGCTAGGCTCCTACAATGAGCAGTTCTTC. Protein product: CASSLGAGGLGSYNEQFF.

The chain carries TRBV4-1 and TRBJ2-4; D is ambiguous. Germline V CDR1 and CDR2: MGHRA, YSYEKL. The V and J ends lost 0 bases and 7 bases respectively, with 13 bases between them. This CDR3 region has 15 residues. CDR3 residues: CASSQDPSYSNIQYF. In nucleotides, the CDR3 is TGCGCCAGCAGCCAAGATCCCAGCTACAGCAACATTCAGTACTTC.

The chain combines TRBV19 with TRBJ1-1; no definite D call. Germline V gene data show CDR1 as LNHDA and CDR2 as SQIVND (reference sequence). The CDR3 loop spans 16 amino acids. V dropped 0 bases and J dropped 1 base, with 12 bases sitting between them. The CDR3 is CASSIEAGKTNTEAFF. The DNA for the CDR3 is TGTGCCAGTAGTATAGAGGCGGGCAAGACGAACACTGAAGCTTTCTTT.